This T cell receptor (beta chain) was sequenced for a study of technical replicates of blood from a few donors. The table came from immunoSEQ multiplex PCR; TCRdb's copy has only in-frame clones and leaves some out. The table has 65,000 to 80,000 clones, 93% seen once. Between the trimmed V and J ends, which lost 1 base and 6 bases, there was a span of 11 bases. CDR1 is SGHDN and CDR2 is FVKESK in the germline V gene. This CDR3 has 14 residues. Material for sequencing was T cells isolated from PBMCs. The receptor comes from a human donor in good health. The V call is TRBV14, the J call TRBJ2-3; D unresolved. The CDR3 region has the DNA TGTGCCAGCAGCCAAGTTAGTAGCTACGATACGCAGTATTTT. This gives the protein CASSQVSSYDTQYF.